This TCR beta chain stems from a study of OX40 agonist ivuxolimab in advanced cancers. Some clones are missing from TCRdb's copy, which holds only in-frame ones; the method was immunoSEQ multiplex PCR. The sample consists of 20,000 to 25,000 clones, over 75% of them appearing once. The CDR3 totals 13 residues. Germline loops: CDR1 LGHNT, CDR2 FRNRAP. The V gene end was trimmed by 5 bases and the J gene end by 6 bases; junction bases not matched to a gene: 7. This receptor was identified in an adult with an advanced solid tumor such as melanoma, head and neck, liver or kidney cancer. The V gene is TRBV12-5, the J gene TRBJ2-7, with TRBD2 matching 7 bases. This specimen consisted of CD4+ or CD8+ T cells sorted from blood, obtained in a trial of the OX40 agonist ivuxolimab. Written as DNA, the CDR3 is TGTGCTAGTGGTGGGACTATGCTCGCCGAGCAGTACTTC. Protein product: CASGGTMLAEQYF.